What follows is one T cell receptor (beta chain) and its context. Its antigen remains unknown. The sample belongs to a study of T cells after yellow fever vaccination. In the study overall: For low cell numbers, libraries were made with SMART-Seq v4 Ultra Low Input. Study findings and constraints: Detected again after the booster were most primary-vaccination clones, at 96% CD4 and approximately 87% CD8.

Synthesis of TCR cDNA relied on 5'RACE template switching, which attached a universal primer site and UMIs. MiXCR, run by TCRdb on the 5' RACE reads, gives a single entry per CDR3 protein. This table holds 300,000 to 350,000 distinct CDR3 sequences, about 8.3% found once. Here the sequenced sample was PBMCs, taken 45 days after the first yellow fever vaccination. The sequence came from a young man who received the YFV17D yellow fever vaccine.

The CDR3 bases are TGCGCCAGCAGCCAGGGTCTTCCGAACACCGGGGAGCTGTTTTTT. It encodes CASSQGLPNTGELFF. The genes are TRBV4-3 and TRBJ2-2; D is ambiguous. The length of the CDR3 is 15 residues. Germline CDR1 and CDR2: LGHNA and YSLEER. V gave up 3 bases and J gave up 0 bases, with 8 bases separating them.